The text below deals with one T cell receptor beta chain. Its antigen is still unknown. There are 15 residues in the CDR3. V dropped 0 bases and J dropped 6; count of bases not matched to a gene: 5. Germline CDR1 is SGHRS and CDR2 is YFSETQ. TCRdb re-called the reads with MiXCR, one entry per CDR3 protein. The table shows some 900,000 distinct CDR3 sequences, with 30% to 35% occurring only once. The sample belongs to a study of T cell repertoires in cytomegalovirus infection. Broader study findings: The response measured ex vivo was dominated by TCR beta clonotypes (HLA-C-restricted and CMV-specific).

The sample was cultured CD8+ T cells from PBMCs, taken from culture after CMV antigen stimulation. This rearrangement joins TRBV5-1 to TRBJ2-3; TRBD2 agrees at 9 bases. This TCR came from a human donor in good health (CMV status not recorded). Some clones in this sample may be carry-over from other donors' samples. The CDR3 loop is CASSLEIAGVDTQYF. CDR3 coding DNA: TGCGCCAGCAGCTTGGAGATAGCGGGGGTTGATACGCAGTATTTT. The complete variable domain, with remaining parts taken from reference TRBV5-1 and TRBJ2-3, reads KAGVTQTPRYLIKTRGQQVTLSCSPISGHRSVSWYQQTPGQGLQFLFEYFSETQRNKGNFPGRFSGRQFSNSRSEMNVSTLELGDSALYLCASSLEIAGVDTQYFGPGTRLTVL.